This TCR beta chain was recovered during a study of T cells after yellow fever vaccination. Study-wide background: SMART-Seq v4 Ultra Low Input handled preparation of low-cell-number fractions.

TCRdb reprocessed the 5' RACE reads via MiXCR and lists one record per CDR3 protein. There are almost 600,000 distinct CDR3 sequences in the sample; about 14% occur only once, and over 12% lies in the top ten. The CDR3 spans 14 residues. The germline CDR1 and CDR2 sequences are SGHRS and YFSETQ. V was pared by 0 bases and J by 7 bases, with 14 bases between. This TCR was recovered from a man younger than 40 who received the YFV17D yellow fever vaccine. The sample was PBMCs, taken on the day of the yellow fever booster vaccination. V gene TRBV5-1 combines with J gene TRBJ2-7; maybe TRBD1 (6 bases). The CDR3 DNA sequence: TGCGCCAGCAGCTTGGCGGCAGGGGAAGTTGAGCAGTACTTC. Its protein product is CASSLAAGEVEQYF.